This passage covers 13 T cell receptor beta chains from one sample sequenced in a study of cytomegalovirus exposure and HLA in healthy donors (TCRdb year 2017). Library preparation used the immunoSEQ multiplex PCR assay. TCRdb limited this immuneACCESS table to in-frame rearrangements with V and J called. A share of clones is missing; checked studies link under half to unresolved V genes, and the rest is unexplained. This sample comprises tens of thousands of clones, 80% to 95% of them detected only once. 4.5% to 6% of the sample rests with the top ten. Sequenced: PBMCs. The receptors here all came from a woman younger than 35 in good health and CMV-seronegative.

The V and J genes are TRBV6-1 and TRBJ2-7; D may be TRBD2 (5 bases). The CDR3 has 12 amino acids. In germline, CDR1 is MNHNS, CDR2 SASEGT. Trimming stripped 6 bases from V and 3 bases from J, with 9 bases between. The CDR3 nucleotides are TGTGCCAGCAGGGACTTTAACTACGAGCAGTACGTC. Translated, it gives CASRDFNYEQYV.

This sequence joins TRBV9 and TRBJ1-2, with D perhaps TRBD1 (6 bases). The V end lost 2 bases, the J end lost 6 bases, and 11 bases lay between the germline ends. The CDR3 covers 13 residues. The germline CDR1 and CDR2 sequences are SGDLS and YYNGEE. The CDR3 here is CASSVGEGDGYTF. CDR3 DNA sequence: TGTGCCAGCAGCGTCGGGGAGGGGGATGGCTACACCTTC.

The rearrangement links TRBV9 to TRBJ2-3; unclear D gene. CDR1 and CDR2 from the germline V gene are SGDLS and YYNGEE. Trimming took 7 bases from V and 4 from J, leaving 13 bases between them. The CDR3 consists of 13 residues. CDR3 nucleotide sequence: TGTGCCAGCGGTGTTAGTTTGGCAGATACGCAGTATTTT. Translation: CASGVSLADTQYF.

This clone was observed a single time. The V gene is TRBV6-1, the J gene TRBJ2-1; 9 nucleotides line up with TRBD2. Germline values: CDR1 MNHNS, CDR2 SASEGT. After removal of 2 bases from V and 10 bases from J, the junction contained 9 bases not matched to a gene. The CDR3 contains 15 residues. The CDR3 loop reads CASSEFGGGAGEQFF. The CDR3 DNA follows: TGTGCCAGCAGTGAATTTGGCGGGGGGGCCGGGGAGCAGTTCTTC.

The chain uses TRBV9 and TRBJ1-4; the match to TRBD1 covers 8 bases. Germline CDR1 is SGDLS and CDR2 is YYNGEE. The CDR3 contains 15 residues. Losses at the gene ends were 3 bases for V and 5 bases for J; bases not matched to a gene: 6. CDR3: CASSEGGDRNEKLFF. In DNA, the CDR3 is TGTGCCAGCAGCGAGGGAGGGGACAGGAATGAAAAACTGTTTTTT.

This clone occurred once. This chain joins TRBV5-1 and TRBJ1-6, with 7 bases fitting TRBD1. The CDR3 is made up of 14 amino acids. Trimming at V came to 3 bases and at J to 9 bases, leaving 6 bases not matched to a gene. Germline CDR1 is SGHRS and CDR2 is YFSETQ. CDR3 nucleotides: TGCGCCAGCAGCTCTCGACAGGGCGGTTCACCCCTCCACTTT. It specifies CASSSRQGGSPLHF.

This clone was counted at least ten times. The CDR3 sequence is CSVEPGNTEAFF. The CDR3 coding sequence is TGCAGCGTTGAGCCAGGGAACACTGAAGCTTTCTTT. The V gene is TRBV29-1, the J gene TRBJ1-1; D not resolved. V shed 3 bases and J shed 1 base, with 6 bases lying between them. Germline V gives CDR1 SQVTM, CDR2 ANQGSEA. The CDR3 is 12 residues long.

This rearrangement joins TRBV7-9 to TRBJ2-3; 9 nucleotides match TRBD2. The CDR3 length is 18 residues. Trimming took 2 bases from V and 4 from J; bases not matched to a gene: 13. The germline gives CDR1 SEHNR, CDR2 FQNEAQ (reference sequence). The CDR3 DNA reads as TGTGCCAGCAGCTTAAAATCTAGCGGGACCCTCGGGGCAGATACGCAGTATTTT. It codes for CASSLKSSGTLGADTQYF.

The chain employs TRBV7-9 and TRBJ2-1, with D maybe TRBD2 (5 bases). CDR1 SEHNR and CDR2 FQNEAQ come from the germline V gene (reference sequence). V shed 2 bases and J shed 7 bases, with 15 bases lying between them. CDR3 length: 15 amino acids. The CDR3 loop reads CASSLSDSSLNEQFF. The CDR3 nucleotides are TGTGCCAGCAGCTTATCGGATTCTAGCTTGAATGAGCAGTTCTTC.

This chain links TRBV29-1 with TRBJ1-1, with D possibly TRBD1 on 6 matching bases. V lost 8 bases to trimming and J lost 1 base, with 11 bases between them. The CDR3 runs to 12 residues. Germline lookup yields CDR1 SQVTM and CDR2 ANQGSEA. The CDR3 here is CSTIQGNTEAFF. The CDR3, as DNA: TGCAGCACCATACAGGGGAACACTGAAGCTTTCTTT. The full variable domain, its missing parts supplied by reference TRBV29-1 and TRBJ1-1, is SAVISQKPSRDICQRGTSLTIQCQVDSQVTMMFWYRQQPGQSLTLIATANQGSEATYESGFVIDKFPISRPNLTFSTLTVSNMSPEDSSIYLCSTIQGNTEAFFGQGTRLTVV.

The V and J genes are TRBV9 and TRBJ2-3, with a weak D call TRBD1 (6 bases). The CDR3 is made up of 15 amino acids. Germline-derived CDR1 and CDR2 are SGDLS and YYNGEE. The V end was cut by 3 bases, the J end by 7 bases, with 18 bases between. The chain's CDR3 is CASSAGQTPVYTQYF. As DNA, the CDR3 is TGTGCCAGCAGCGCCGGACAGACCCCCGTTTATACGCAGTATTTT.

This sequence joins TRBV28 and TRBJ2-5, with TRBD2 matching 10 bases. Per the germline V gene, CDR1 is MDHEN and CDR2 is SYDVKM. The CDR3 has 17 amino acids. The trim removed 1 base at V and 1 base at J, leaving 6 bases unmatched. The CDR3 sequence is CASSLLSSSGSQETQYF. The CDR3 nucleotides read TGTGCCAGCAGTTTATTATCCTCTAGCGGGAGCCAAGAGACCCAGTACTTC.

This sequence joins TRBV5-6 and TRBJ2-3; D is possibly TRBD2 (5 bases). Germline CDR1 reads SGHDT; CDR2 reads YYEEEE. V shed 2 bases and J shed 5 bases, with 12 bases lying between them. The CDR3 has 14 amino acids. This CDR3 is CASSFELGVDTQYF. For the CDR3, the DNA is TGTGCCAGCAGCTTTGAGTTGGGAGTAGATACGCAGTATTTT.